A single sample is the source of the 26 T cell receptor beta chains below, sequenced in a study of T cell changes during pregnancy in multiple sclerosis. Produced via immunoSEQ multiplex PCR; TCRdb's table is partial and in-frame only. The data contain tens of thousands of clones, 80% to 95% of them singletons. Specimen: CD4+ T cells from peripheral blood mononuclear cells, collected after pregnancy. Source of these receptors: a female donor in good health, enrolled as a control in a pregnancy study.

V and J are TRBV15 and TRBJ2-1; 8 bases line up with TRBD2. The CDR3 is made up of 16 amino acids. With V trimmed by 1 base and J by 2 bases, 4 bases remained unmatched. CDR1 and CDR2 (germline): LNHNV, YYDKDF (reference sequence). Here the CDR3 DNA reads TGTGCCACCAGCAGAGTTGGGCGGGGGGCCTACAATGAGCAGTTCTTC. It is translated as CATSRVGRGAYNEQFF.

The V call is TRBV4-3, the J call TRBJ2-6; D unresolved. Per the germline V gene, CDR1 is LGHNA and CDR2 is YSLEER. The CDR3 totals 15 residues. V lost 0 bases to trimming and J lost 3 bases, with 6 bases between them. CDR3 region: CASSQDTLGANVLTF. The CDR3 DNA reads TGCGCCAGCAGCCAAGATACTCTTGGGGCCAACGTCCTGACTTTC.

The CDR3 is CASSVAYGGAGEQYF. CDR3 DNA: TGTGCCAGCAGCGTAGCTTACGGGGGGGCGGGGGAGCAGTACTTC. This chain uses TRBV9 with TRBJ2-7, with TRBD2 matching over 8 bases. CDR1 is SGDLS and CDR2 is YYNGEE in the germline V gene. CDR3 length equals 15 residues. V was clipped by 0 bases and J by 7 bases; unmatched bases: 9.

In nucleotides, the CDR3 is TGTGCCAGCAGCCCCAGGACAGGGAGTAATGAGCAGTTCTTC. This encodes CASSPRTGSNEQFF. The V call is TRBV7-6, the J call TRBJ2-1; 8 bases fit TRBD1. V was pared by 5 bases and J by 7 bases, with 7 bases of the junction left unmatched. The length of the CDR3 is 14 residues. Germline assignment: CDR1 SGHVS and CDR2 FNYEAQ.

This chain connects TRBV19 to TRBJ1-6; 9 nucleotides line up with TRBD1. From germline, CDR1 is LNHDA and CDR2 SQIVND (reference sequence). V dropped 7 bases and J dropped 10; count of bases not matched to a gene: 8. This CDR3 region has 14 residues. CDR3 bases: TGTGCCAGTACCCCGGACAGGGGCCCGTCACCCCTCCACTTT. Protein: CASTPDRGPSPLHF.

The chain couples TRBV18 to TRBJ1-1; no definite D call. Germline V lookup: CDR1 KGHSH, CDR2 LQKENI. This CDR3 contains 13 residues. V was shortened by 1 base and J by 1 base, with 4 bases between the two germline ends. The CDR3 DNA is TGTGCCAGCTCACCACAGCCGAACACTGAAGCTTTCTTT. This sequence encodes CASSPQPNTEAFF.

The chain carries TRBV7-9 and TRBJ1-2; D is unclear. Germline V gene sequence: CDR1 SEHNR, CDR2 FQNEAQ (reference sequence). The length of the CDR3 is 12 residues. Trimming pared 5 bases from V and 8 bases from J, leaving 12 bases between. The CDR3 sequence is CASSIKTGGYTF. The CDR3 DNA follows: TGTGCCAGCAGCATAAAGACTGGGGGCTACACCTTC.

V usage is TRBV6-1 and J usage is TRBJ2-5; D gene uncertain. V was clipped by 6 bases and J by 3 bases, with 8 bases between them. Germline CDR1 is MNHNS and CDR2 is SASEGT. CDR3 length: 12 residues. This CDR3 reads CASSYEEETQYF. The CDR3 region has the DNA TGTGCCAGCAGCTACGAGGAAGAGACCCAGTACTTC.

V is TRBV5-6 and J is TRBJ1-2; D uncertain. Germline CDR1 SGHDT, CDR2 YYEEEE. The CDR3 extends over 13 amino acids. Trimming took 1 base from V and 7 from J, leaving 11 bases between them. This CDR3 is CASSLRGPAGYTF. The CDR3 nucleotides are TGTGCCAGCAGCTTGCGCGGCCCAGCTGGCTACACCTTC.

The chain carries TRBV7-2 and TRBJ2-2, with TRBD2 matching over 9 bases. The CDR3 runs 16 residues. Losses at the gene ends were 2 bases for V and 6 bases for J; bases not matched to a gene: 7. Per germline, CDR1 SGHTA and CDR2 FQGNSA. The CDR3 region is CASSLSGGGAPGELFF. CDR3 bases: TGTGCCAGCAGCTTATCCGGCGGGGGGGCGCCCGGGGAGCTGTTTTTT.

V gene TRBV18 combines with J gene TRBJ1-1, with TRBD1 matching 9 bases. The germline V gene encodes CDR1 KGHSH and CDR2 LQKENI. This CDR3 has 17 amino acids. With 2 bases clipped from V and 1 base from J, the junction kept 8 bases outside the gene matches. CDR3 nucleotide sequence: TGTGCCAGCTCACCATTAACAGGGGGCGCGGAGAACACTGAAGCTTTCTTT. This codes for CASSPLTGGAENTEAFF.

This chain uses TRBV7-2 with TRBJ2-5, with 8 bases that match TRBD2. Germline V lookup: CDR1 SGHTA, CDR2 FQGNSA. There are 15 residues in the CDR3. With 5 bases clipped from V and 4 bases from J, the junction kept 9 bases outside the gene matches. The DNA of the CDR3 is TGTGCCAGCAGCCCAGAGGGGACTAGGGGAGAGACCCAGTACTTC. Translated: CASSPEGTRGETQYF. Full variable domain (missing parts from reference TRBV7-2 and TRBJ2-5): GAGVSQSPSNKVTEKGKDVELRCDPISGHTALYWYRQSLGQGLEFLIYFQGNSAPDKSGLPSDRFSAERTGGSVSTLTIQRTQQEDSAVYLCASSPEGTRGETQYFGPGTRLLVL.

The J gene is TRBJ2-7, the V gene TRBV20-1; perhaps TRBD1 as D (5 bases). The germline gives CDR1 DFQATT, CDR2 SNEGSKA (reference sequence). With 4 bases removed from V and 6 bases from J, the gap between germline ends came to 10 bases. This CDR3 has 11 amino acids. CDR3 DNA sequence: TGCAGTGCTAATACAGGATCCGAGCAGTACTTC. Its translation is CSANTGSEQYF.

The chain joins TRBV11-2 to TRBJ1-4; D may be TRBD1 (6 bases). The V gene's germline CDR1 is SGHAT and CDR2 FQNNGV. Trimming took off 4 bases at V and 5 bases at J, with 11 bases between the two ends. CDR3 size: 14 residues. The CDR3 sequence: CASSSGVANEKLFF. DNA for the CDR3: TGTGCCAGCAGCTCAGGGGTGGCAAATGAAAAACTGTTTTTT.

The CDR3 protein is CASSYRQGNTEAFF. The DNA for the CDR3 is TGTGCCAGCAGTTACCGTCAGGGGAACACTGAAGCTTTCTTT. The chain is built from TRBV6-5 and TRBJ1-1; D is possibly TRBD1 (5 bases). Germline V lookup: CDR1 MNHEY, CDR2 SVGAGI. Trimming removed 2 bases at V and 1 base at J, with 8 bases between. The CDR3 has 14 residues.

The chain employs TRBV9 and TRBJ1-2, with D uncertain. CDR1 is SGDLS and CDR2 is YYNGEE in the germline V gene. The CDR3 has 15 amino acids. Trimming pared 0 bases from V and 5 bases from J, leaving 14 bases between. Here the CDR3 reads CASSVESNLRYGYTF. CDR3 nucleotides: TGTGCCAGCAGCGTAGAATCGAATTTGAGGTATGGCTACACCTTC.

The chain uses TRBV2 and TRBJ1-4, with 10 bases fitting TRBD1. Trimming cost V 6 bases and J 4 bases; bases outside gene matches: 14. CDR1 SNHLY and CDR2 FYNNEI come from the germline V gene. The CDR3 is 18 amino acids. CDR3: CASRPGTGARPDNEKLFF. In DNA form, the CDR3 reads TGTGCCAGCAGGCCCGGGACAGGGGCACGGCCGGATAATGAAAAACTGTTTTTT.

CDR3 bases: TGCAGCGTTGGCAGGCATCCCACAGATACGCAGTATTTT. It codes for CSVGRHPTDTQYF. The V call is TRBV29-1, the J call TRBJ2-3; D is undetermined. Germline CDR1 reads SQVTM; CDR2 reads ANQGSEA. CDR3 length: 13 amino acids. The ends were cut back, 4 bases at V and 2 bases at J, with 10 bases in the middle.

For the CDR3, the DNA is TGTGCCAGCAGCCTAACCCGGGGGGCCTCCACAGATACGCAGTATTTT. It specifies CASSLTRGASTDTQYF. The chain uses TRBV7-2 and TRBJ2-3, with a weak D call TRBD2 (7 bases). Germline V gives CDR1 SGHTA, CDR2 FQGNSA. CDR3 length: 16 amino acids. V lost 5 bases to trimming and J lost 2 bases, with 17 bases between them.

This clone was seen once. This chain connects TRBV28 to TRBJ1-2; D unresolved. The V and J ends lost 10 bases and 2 bases respectively, with 11 bases between them. Germline lookup yields CDR1 MDHEN and CDR2 SYDVKM. The CDR3 is 12 amino acids. The CDR3 sequence is CATSTLNYGYTF. Written as DNA, the CDR3 is TGTGCCACCAGCACCCTAAACTATGGCTACACCTTC.

The CDR3: CASRSGTSGNNEQFF. CDR3 sequence (DNA): TGTGCCAGCCGGTCGGGGACTAGCGGGAACAATGAGCAGTTCTTC. This chain uses TRBV5-6 with TRBJ2-1; 13 nucleotides line up with TRBD2. The CDR3 loop spans 15 amino acids. V trimming: 7 bases; J trimming: 5 bases; junction bases outside the gene matches: 6. Germline CDR1 and CDR2: SGHDT and YYEEEE.

The V gene is TRBV18, the J gene TRBJ1-1; the D is unclear. From germline, CDR1 is KGHSH and CDR2 LQKENI. V was cut by 3 bases and J by 1 base, with 9 bases left in between. The CDR3 covers 14 residues. CDR3 residues: CASSPWEGNTEAFF. The CDR3 bases are TGTGCCAGCTCACCCTGGGAGGGGAACACTGAAGCTTTCTTT.

The DNA for the CDR3 is TGTGCCAGCAGTTCCCAGGGAAGCTATGGCTACACCTTC. Encoded protein: CASSSQGSYGYTF. V and J are TRBV28 and TRBJ1-2; the D gene is possibly TRBD1 (5 bases). The V end was cut by 4 bases, the J end by 4 bases, with 10 bases between. The CDR3 has 13 amino acids. Germline CDR1 is MDHEN and CDR2 is SYDVKM.

The rearrangement joins TRBV18 to TRBJ2-5; TRBD1 might be the D (5 bases). Germline V gene data show CDR1 as KGHSH and CDR2 as LQKENI. Between the trimmed V and J ends, which lost 0 bases and 5 bases, there was a span of 13 bases. The CDR3 length is 15 residues. This chain's CDR3 is CASSPPDAGMETQYF. Written as DNA, the CDR3 is TGTGCCAGCTCACCACCAGATGCAGGGATGGAGACCCAGTACTTC.

This clone has just one count. This chain links TRBV2 with TRBJ2-7; 10 bases map to TRBD1. There are 16 residues in the CDR3. With 5 bases clipped from V and 4 bases from J, the junction kept 11 bases outside the gene matches. Germline V gene lookup returns CDR1 SNHLY and CDR2 FYNNEI. The CDR3 DNA is TGTGCCAGCAGTTTGGTGGGACAGGGGATTTCTTACGAGCAGTACTTC. This encodes CASSLVGQGISYEQYF.

This chain joins TRBV29-1 and TRBJ1-2; TRBD1 agrees at 8 bases. Trimming cost V 6 bases and J 4 bases; bases outside gene matches: 7. The CDR3 consists of 13 residues. CDR1 and CDR2 (germline): SQVTM, ANQGSEA. The CDR3: CSVERQGRYGYTF. The CDR3 DNA sequence: TGCAGCGTGGAAAGACAGGGGCGCTATGGCTACACCTTC. Full variable domain (remainder filled in from reference TRBV29-1 and TRBJ1-2): SAVISQKPSRDICQRGTSLTIQCQVDSQVTMMFWYRQQPGQSLTLIATANQGSEATYESGFVIDKFPISRPNLTFSTLTVSNMSPEDSSIYLCSVERQGRYGYTFGSGTRLTVV.